This entry describes one T cell receptor beta chain. Its antigen is currently not known. Base quality data are lacking; no much larger clone is found one base away. The data originate from a study of blood T cell repertoires in COVID-19 (dated by TCRdb to 2020 to 2021). Some background on the complete study: The collaborator samples originated in the United States, Italy and Spain and spanned the acute and convalescent phases of COVID-19. The material from the prospective study consisted of cDNA or gDNA derived from T cells, B-cell-depleted T cells, or PBMCs. The dataset comprised deeply sampled blood TCRbeta repertoires from subjects exposed to, actively infected with, or recovered from COVID-19. The repertoires were made available in a free public database intended to serve as a resource for research on the immune response to SARS-CoV-2. Samples came from the ongoing ImmuneRACE study (first 160 participants) plus 1,254 subjects from 6 global collaborators. The sample metadata nearly always contained a de-identified subject ID, COVID-19 status, age in years and sex. Where available, HLA class I and class II types were obtained from metadata supplied by the sample provider rather than from assay-based typing. Study-level results and caveats: How much clinical and demographic metadata was included differed by source and by participant, and the metadata was provided uncurated.

The collaborating institutions used their own protocols to collect whole blood in K2EDTA tubes. For TCRbeta analysis, collaborators shipped samples in one of three forms: frozen whole blood, isolated PBMCs, or DNA extracted from either of those sample types. The immunoSEQ Assay, a bias-controlled multiplex PCR, was used to amplify TCRbeta CDR3 regions from genomic DNA. The paper's processing steps were these. Nucleated cell counts per sample were estimated from amplification of reference gene primers within the assay. To quantify the absolute abundance of each unique TCRbeta CDR3 rearrangement, sequence reads were collapsed and filtered. Productive Simpson clonality was computed per sample as the square root of Simpson's diversity index over productive rearrangements. TCRdb carries this immuneACCESS record with in-frame sequences only. Its versions omit some clonotypes, under half of them owing to an unresolved V gene in the studies checked, with the rest unexplained. The V and J calls and clone size were taken over from that table, and D and trimming were inferred from the DNA. The sample table records approximately 350,000 clones; around 83% of these occur just once. Almost 3% of the sample rests with the top ten.

Relative to germline, V is 4 bases shorter and J is 5 bases shorter, with 16 bases between their ends. In the germline V gene (reference sequence), CDR1 corresponds to SGHNT and CDR2 to YYREEE. From the cysteine through the phenylalanine, the CDR3 covers 16 amino acids. Only CDR3 DNA remains: 48 bases, in frame from the first base. The sample taken for sequencing was peripheral blood. This receptor chain uses TRBV5-4 and TRBJ1-6, with no D gene named confidently. The TCR sequence derives from a man between 25 and 39 years old with active or convalescent COVID-19. The CDR3 corresponds to CASSPRAGGDNSPLHF. The nucleotide sequence reads TGTGCCAGCAGCCCCCGGGCTGGAGGAGATAATTCACCCCTCCACTTT.